These 32 T cell receptor beta chains originate from one sample sequenced in a study of cytomegalovirus exposure and HLA in healthy donors. 60 Vbeta and 13 Jbeta primers were used in PCR. Produced via immunoSEQ multiplex PCR; TCRdb's table is partial and in-frame only. Seen here are around 110,000 clones, roughly 80% observed once, and the top ten hold less than 2.5%. The material sequenced was PBMCs. These receptor sequences come from a man aged 25 to 40 in good health and CMV-seronegative.

The rearrangement links TRBV7-9 to TRBJ1-3; D may be TRBD1 (6 bases). V was pared by 3 bases and J by 7 bases, with 10 bases between. CDR3 size: 13 residues. CDR1 is SEHNR, CDR2 FQNEAQ, per germline (reference sequence). The CDR3 loop reads CASSLGAGNTIYF. The CDR3 nucleotides are TGTGCCAGCAGCTTGGGGGCAGGGAACACCATATATTTT. Combining the CDR3 with reference TRBV7-9 and TRBJ1-3 gives the whole variable domain DTGVSQNPRHKITKRGQNVTFRCDPISEHNRLYWYRQTLGQGPEFLTYFQNEAQLEKSRLLSDRFSAERPKGSFSTLEIQRTEQGDSAMYLCASSLGAGNTIYFGEGSWLTVV.

This clone has a single count. This chain links TRBV20-1 with TRBJ2-5, with 10 bases matching TRBD2. Losses at the gene ends were 0 bases for V and 13 bases for J; bases not matched to a gene: 2. The CDR3 loop spans 11 amino acids. Germline V gene lookup returns CDR1 DFQATT and CDR2 SNEGSKA (reference sequence). CDR3 in DNA: TGCAGTGCTAGAGATCGACTAGCGGGGTACTTC. As protein: CSARDRLAGYF.

As regards this clone: At one end the junction does not follow the germline gene, possibly because of a read error. The genes are TRBV29-1 and TRBJ2-6; perhaps TRBD1 as D (6 bases). Germline CDR1 SQVTM, CDR2 ANQGSEA. The CDR3 is made up of 12 amino acids. The CDR3 coding sequence is TGCAGCGTCGAGGGGGTAGACAACGGCCTGACTTTC. Translating gives CSVEGVDNGLTF.

The chain uses TRBV4-1 and TRBJ1-4; the match to TRBD1 covers 9 bases. V trimming: 4 bases; J trimming: 8 bases; junction bases outside the gene matches: 8. CDR3 length: 15 residues. The germline gives CDR1 MGHRA, CDR2 YSYEKL. The CDR3 DNA sequence: TGCGCCAGCAGCCTTTGGACAGGGGAGGGGGAAAAACTGTTTTTT. It specifies CASSLWTGEGEKLFF.

The chain carries TRBV6-5 and TRBJ2-7; possibly TRBD1 for D (6 bases). Per the germline V gene, CDR1 is MNHEY and CDR2 is SVGAGI. V lost 4 bases to trimming and J lost 3 bases, with 10 bases between them. The CDR3 spans 13 residues. CDR3 bases: TGTGCCAGCAGTTTTCTACAGGGCTACGAGCAGTACTTC. It encodes CASSFLQGYEQYF.

The V call is TRBV25-1, the J call TRBJ2-7; possible D gene TRBD2, 6 bases. The CDR3 has 14 amino acids. Trimming removed 6 bases at V and 0 bases at J, with 12 bases between. Germline V gene data show CDR1 as MGHDK and CDR2 as SYGVNS. This chain's CDR3 is CASSKGGSSYEQYF. DNA of the CDR3: TGTGCCAGCAGCAAAGGAGGGTCCTCCTACGAGCAGTACTTC.

The chain carries TRBV7-2 and TRBJ2-3; tentatively, D is TRBD2 (5 bases). Trimming stripped 5 bases from V and 6 bases from J, with 12 bases between. The germline V gene has CDR1 SGHTA and CDR2 FQGNSA. The CDR3 loop spans 13 amino acids. In DNA, the CDR3 is TGTGCCAGCAGCCCGCGGGTAGGGGATACGCAGTATTTT. It is translated as CASSPRVGDTQYF.

V gene TRBV6-6 combines with J gene TRBJ2-7; 13 nucleotides line up with TRBD2. This CDR3 spans 16 amino acids. CDR1 and CDR2 from the germline V gene are MNHNY and SVGAGI (reference sequence). The V gene end was trimmed by 0 bases and the J gene end by 6 bases; junction bases not matched to a gene: 5. The CDR3 sequence is CASSYSPTSGGLEQYF. The CDR3, as DNA: TGTGCCAGCAGTTACTCGCCGACTAGCGGGGGGCTCGAGCAGTACTTC.

The chain has TRBV29-1 and TRBJ2-3; possibly TRBD2 for D (5 bases). CDR3 length: 14 residues. V shed 4 bases and J shed 1 base, with 12 bases lying between them. The V gene's germline CDR1 is SQVTM and CDR2 ANQGSEA. CDR3 DNA sequence: TGCAGCGTTGCTCGAGGGTCCGGCACAGATACGCAGTATTTT. Translation: CSVARGSGTDTQYF.

A few counts support this clone. Here the CDR3 reads CASSQGGAVAGYTF. CDR3 DNA: TGTGCCAGCAGCCAAGGGGGCGCAGTCGCTGGCTACACCTTC. The chain employs TRBV9 and TRBJ1-2, with 7 bases fitting TRBD1. J gave up 7 bases and V 4 bases, and 10 bases lay outside the gene matches. The germline CDR1 and CDR2 sequences are SGDLS and YYNGEE. The CDR3 extends over 14 amino acids.

The chain couples TRBV11-2 to TRBJ2-7; 8 nucleotides agree with TRBD2. Germline V CDR1 and CDR2: SGHAT, FQNNGV. Losses at the gene ends were 2 bases for V and 4 bases for J; bases not matched to a gene: 4. The CDR3 is made up of 14 amino acids. The chain's CDR3 is CASSLKTSAYEQYF. DNA of the CDR3: TGTGCCAGCAGCTTAAAGACTAGCGCTTACGAGCAGTACTTC.

This clone was seen more than once but under ten times. The J gene is TRBJ2-3, the V gene TRBV4-1; possible D gene TRBD2, 6 bases. The CDR3 spans 13 residues. V lost 1 base and J 5 bases, leaving 7 bases between the germline ends. CDR1 is MGHRA and CDR2 is YSYEKL in the germline V gene. As DNA, the CDR3 is TGCGCCAGCAGCCAAGCGGGAGAAGATACGCAGTATTTT. Amino acid sequence: CASSQAGEDTQYF.

The CDR3 reads CASSALAGEGSPRKDTQYF. CDR3 bases: TGTGCCAGCTCGGCTCTAGCGGGGGAAGGATCCCCAAGGAAAGATACGCAGTATTTT. This chain connects TRBV18 to TRBJ2-3; 10 nucleotides line up with TRBD2. The J segment lost 5 bases and the V segment lost 6 bases, leaving 20 bases of the junction unmatched. CDR3 length equals 19 residues. Germline V gene data show CDR1 as KGHSH and CDR2 as LQKENI.

This clone was found once. The chain couples TRBV6-1 to TRBJ1-2; the D is unclear. The CDR3 has 14 amino acids. V shed 10 bases and J shed 0 bases, with 15 bases lying between them. Germline values: CDR1 MNHNS, CDR2 SASEGT. CDR3 in DNA: TGTGCCATCCAGGATGCAAGAGCTAACTATGGCTACACCTTC. Translating it yields CAIQDARANYGYTF.

This clone was counted once. J is TRBJ2-3 and V is TRBV29-1; the match to TRBD1 covers 7 bases. Germline values: CDR1 SQVTM, CDR2 ANQGSEA. Trimming at V came to 6 bases and at J to 12 bases, leaving 6 bases not matched to a gene. The CDR3 is 10 residues long. The CDR3 sequence: CSVRQGRQYF. The CDR3 coding sequence is TGCAGCGTAAGACAGGGTAGACAGTATTTT.

The J gene is TRBJ2-3, the V gene TRBV4-1; 12 nucleotides line up with TRBD2. Germline CDR1 reads MGHRA; CDR2 reads YSYEKL. This CDR3 region has 15 residues. V lost 4 bases and J lost 4; bases outside the gene matches: 3. CDR3 nucleotide sequence: TGCGCCAGCAGCCCGACTAGCGGGGGCGCAGATACGCAGTATTTT. The encoded protein is CASSPTSGGADTQYF.

This chain uses TRBV6-5 with TRBJ2-7; tentative D call: TRBD1 (6 bases). This CDR3 contains 11 residues. V was pared by 2 bases and J by 7 bases, with 6 bases between. CDR1 and CDR2 (germline): MNHEY, SVGAGI. CDR3 sequence (DNA): TGTGCCAGCAGTTACGGACAGGAGCAGTACTTC. Protein: CASSYGQEQYF.

This chain connects TRBV6-6 to TRBJ1-4; TRBD1 aligns across 8 bases. Germline assignment: CDR1 MNHNY and CDR2 SVGAGI (reference sequence). This CDR3 is 16 amino acids long. The V segment lost 2 bases and the J segment 1 base; nucleotides outside the gene matches: 3. CDR3 amino acids: CASSYGRGRTNEKLFF. The CDR3 DNA is TGTGCCAGCAGTTACGGCAGGGGGCGAACTAATGAAAAACTGTTTTTT.

The chain has TRBV7-9 and TRBJ2-2; D unresolved. This CDR3 contains 14 residues. Trimming removed 5 bases at V and 3 bases at J, with 10 bases between. Germline V gene data show CDR1 as SEHNR and CDR2 as FQNEAQ (reference sequence). The CDR3 loop is CASSEKQYTGELFF. In nucleotides, the CDR3 is TGTGCCAGCAGCGAAAAACAGTACACCGGGGAGCTGTTTTTT.

The rearrangement links TRBV10-3 to TRBJ1-6, with D perhaps matching TRBD1 (5 bases). The CDR3 is 14 residues long. Germline CDR1 is ENHRY and CDR2 is SYGVKD. V lost 4 bases and J lost 9, with 13 bases in between. The CDR3 is CAISAEQVGSPLHF. CDR3 nucleotide sequence: TGTGCCATCAGTGCGGAACAGGTTGGTTCACCCCTCCACTTT.

This clone was counted only a few times. V and J are TRBV30 and TRBJ1-1; 7 bases line up with TRBD1. CDR1 and CDR2 from the germline V gene are GTSNPN and SVGIG (reference sequence). The CDR3 extends over 13 amino acids. Losses at the gene ends were 5 bases for V and 1 base for J; bases not matched to a gene: 4. CDR3 DNA sequence: TGTGCCTGGGGCACAGGGGCGAACACTGAAGCTTTCTTT. This sequence encodes CAWGTGANTEAFF.

The V call is TRBV18, the J call TRBJ2-1; 7 bases are shared with TRBD1. Germline V gene sequence: CDR1 KGHSH, CDR2 LQKENI. The CDR3 is 16 amino acids. V shed 2 bases and J 3 bases; nucleotides not matched to a gene: 7. As DNA, the CDR3 is TGTGCCAGCTCACCAGTCAGGACAGGTAACTACAATGAGCAGTTCTTC. It codes for CASSPVRTGNYNEQFF.

The chain combines TRBV7-8 with TRBJ2-3; D perhaps matches TRBD1 (5 bases). There are 15 residues in the CDR3. Trimming stripped 4 bases from V and 5 bases from J, with 16 bases between. CDR1 SGHVS and CDR2 FQNEAQ come from the germline V gene. CDR3 in DNA: TGTGCCAGCAGCTCCCGCCGACCCAGGGAAGATACGCAGTATTTT. Translated, it gives CASSSRRPREDTQYF.

This clone came up a few times. The DNA of the CDR3 is TGTGCCAGCAGCCCCCGGGAGTCCCCCGCCTCTCATTCCGAGCAGTACTTC. Its translation is CASSPRESPASHSEQYF. The chain is built from TRBV21-1 and TRBJ2-7; the D call in the table, TRBD2, was not verified against the DNA. TRBV21-1 is annotated as a pseudogene. The CDR3 runs to 17 residues.

The CDR3 sequence is CASSLVRDFGNTIYF. The CDR3 coding sequence is TGTGCCAGCAGCTTAGTACGAGACTTTGGAAACACCATATATTTT. The V and J genes are TRBV7-9 and TRBJ1-3; no firm D call. CDR1 is SEHNR and CDR2 is FQNEAQ in the germline V gene (reference sequence). V lost 1 base and J 3 bases, leaving 10 bases between the germline ends. The CDR3 sequence is 15 residues long.

The chain carries TRBV7-9 and TRBJ1-1; possibly TRBD1 for D (5 bases). V was clipped by 8 bases and J by 3 bases, with 13 bases between them. The CDR3 totals 13 residues. Germline V gene lookup returns CDR1 SEHNR and CDR2 FQNEAQ (reference sequence). The CDR3 loop reads CASGGGWDTEAFF. Written as DNA, the CDR3 is TGTGCCAGCGGCGGGGGGTGGGACACTGAAGCTTTCTTT.

J is TRBJ1-2 and V is TRBV4-3, with 9 positions matching TRBD1. The CDR3 covers 16 residues. J gave up 4 bases and V 0 bases, and 6 bases lay outside the gene matches. Germline CDR1 reads LGHNA; CDR2 reads YSLEER. The CDR3 loop is CASSQDPHRGLYGYTF. CDR3 nucleotide sequence: TGCGCCAGCAGCCAAGATCCCCACAGGGGGCTCTATGGCTACACCTTC.

The V gene is TRBV28, the J gene TRBJ1-1; 9 bases align to TRBD1. Germline V gene data show CDR1 as MDHEN and CDR2 as SYDVKM. This CDR3 spans 15 amino acids. V was clipped by 5 bases and J by 1 base; unmatched bases: 5. The CDR3 reads CASSLTGGQNTEAFF. The DNA of the CDR3 is TGTGCCAGCAGTCTTACAGGGGGCCAGAACACTGAAGCTTTCTTT.

V usage is TRBV18 and J usage is TRBJ1-1, with TRBD1 as a possible D gene (5 bases). The germline gives CDR1 KGHSH, CDR2 LQKENI. This CDR3 comprises 15 residues. V was cut by 3 bases and J by 0 bases, with 11 bases left in between. CDR3 protein: CASSPQGGVNTEAFF. The CDR3 nucleotides read TGTGCCAGCTCACCCCAGGGTGGAGTGAACACTGAAGCTTTCTTT.

V is TRBV4-3 and J is TRBJ2-1; 9 nucleotides align to TRBD1. Per the germline V gene, CDR1 is LGHNA and CDR2 is YSLEER. J gave up 6 bases and V 1 base, and 13 bases lay outside the gene matches. This CDR3 spans 18 amino acids. The CDR3 region is CASSQALPAGTGLNEQFF. CDR3 DNA: TGCGCCAGCAGCCAAGCCCTACCGGCCGGGACAGGGCTCAATGAGCAGTTCTTC.

This clone occurred a few times. This chain joins TRBV9 and TRBJ2-7, with D unclear. Trimming took off 1 base at V and 0 bases at J, with 8 bases between the two ends. The CDR3 totals 14 residues. Per the germline V gene, CDR1 is SGDLS and CDR2 is YYNGEE. The DNA of the CDR3 is TGTGCCAGCAGCGTAAATTCAGTCTCCTACGAGCAGTACTTC. Protein: CASSVNSVSYEQYF.

This CDR3 is CASSDQLAGGNNEQFF. The CDR3, as DNA: TGTGCCAGCAGTGACCAACTAGCGGGGGGGAACAATGAGCAGTTCTTC. V is TRBV6-1 and J is TRBJ2-1; 13 nucleotides match TRBD2. The germline V gene encodes CDR1 MNHNS and CDR2 SASEGT. This CDR3 comprises 16 residues. The ends lost 3 bases at V and 5 bases at J; junction bases unmatched: 4.